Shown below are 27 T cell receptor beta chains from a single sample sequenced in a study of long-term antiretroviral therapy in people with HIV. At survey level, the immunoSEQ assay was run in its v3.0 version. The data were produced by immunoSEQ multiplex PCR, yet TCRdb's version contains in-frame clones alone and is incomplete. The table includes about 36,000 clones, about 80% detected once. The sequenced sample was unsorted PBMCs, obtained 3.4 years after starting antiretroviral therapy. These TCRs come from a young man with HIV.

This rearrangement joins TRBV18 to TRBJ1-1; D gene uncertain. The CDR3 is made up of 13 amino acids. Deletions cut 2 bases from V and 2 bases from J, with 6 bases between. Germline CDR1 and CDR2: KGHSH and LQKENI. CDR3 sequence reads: CASSPGLNTEAFF. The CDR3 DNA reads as TGTGCCAGCTCACCAGGGTTAAACACTGAAGCTTTCTTT.

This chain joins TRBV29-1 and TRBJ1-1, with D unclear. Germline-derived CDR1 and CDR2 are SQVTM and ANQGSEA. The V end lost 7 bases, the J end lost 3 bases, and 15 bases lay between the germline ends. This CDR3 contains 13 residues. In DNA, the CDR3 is TGCAGCGCCTCTAGCCCCTGGGACACTGAAGCTTTCTTT. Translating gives CSASSPWDTEAFF. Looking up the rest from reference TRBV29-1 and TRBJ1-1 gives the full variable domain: SAVISQKPSRDICQRGTSLTIQCQVDSQVTMMFWYRQQPGQSLTLIATANQGSEATYESGFVIDKFPISRPNLTFSTLTVSNMSPEDSSIYLCSASSPWDTEAFFGQGTRLTVV.

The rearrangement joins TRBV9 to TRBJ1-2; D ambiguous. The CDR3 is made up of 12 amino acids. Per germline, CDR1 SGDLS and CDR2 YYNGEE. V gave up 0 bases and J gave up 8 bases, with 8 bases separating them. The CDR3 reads CASSVGSGGYTF. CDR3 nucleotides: TGTGCCAGCAGCGTAGGATCAGGAGGCTACACCTTC.

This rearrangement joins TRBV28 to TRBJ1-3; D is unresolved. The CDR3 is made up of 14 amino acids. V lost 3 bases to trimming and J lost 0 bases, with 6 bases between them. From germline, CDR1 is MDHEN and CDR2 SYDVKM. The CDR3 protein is CASSFGPSGNTIYF. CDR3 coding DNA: TGTGCCAGCAGTTTTGGACCCTCTGGAAACACCATATATTTT.

CDR3 residues: CASSLGRSAQETQYF. The CDR3 DNA is TGTGCCAGCAGCTTGGGTCGTTCGGCCCAAGAGACCCAGTACTTC. The chain uses TRBV5-6 and TRBJ2-5; D call uncertain. The CDR3 has 15 residues. Trimming cost V 0 bases and J 1 base, with 10 bases left between them. CDR1 and CDR2 (germline): SGHDT, YYEEEE. The entire variable domain, with the rest obtained from reference TRBV5-6 and TRBJ2-5, is as follows: DAGVTQSPTHLIKTRGQQVTLRCSPKSGHDTVSWYQQALGQGPQFIFQYYEEEERQRGNFPDRFSGHQFPNYSSELNVNALLLGDSALYLCASSLGRSAQETQYFGPGTRLLVL.

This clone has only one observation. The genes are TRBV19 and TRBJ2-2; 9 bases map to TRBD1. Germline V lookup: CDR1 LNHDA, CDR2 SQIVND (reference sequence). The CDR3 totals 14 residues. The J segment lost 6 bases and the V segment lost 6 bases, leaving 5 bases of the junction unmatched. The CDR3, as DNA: TGTGCCAGTAGGCCGGACAGGGGAGCCGGGGAGCTGTTTTTT. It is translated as CASRPDRGAGELFF. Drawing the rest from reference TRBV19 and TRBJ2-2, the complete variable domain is DGGITQSPKYLFRKEGQNVTLSCEQNLNHDAMYWYRQDPGQGLRLIYYSQIVNDFQKGDIAEGYSVSREKKESFPLTVTSAQKNPTAFYLCASRPDRGAGELFFGEGSRLTVL.

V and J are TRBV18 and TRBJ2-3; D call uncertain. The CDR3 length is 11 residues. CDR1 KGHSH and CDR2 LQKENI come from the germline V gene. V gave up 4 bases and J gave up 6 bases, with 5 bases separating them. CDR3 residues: CASSRQDTQYF. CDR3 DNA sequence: TGTGCCAGCTCACGTCAGGATACGCAGTATTTT.

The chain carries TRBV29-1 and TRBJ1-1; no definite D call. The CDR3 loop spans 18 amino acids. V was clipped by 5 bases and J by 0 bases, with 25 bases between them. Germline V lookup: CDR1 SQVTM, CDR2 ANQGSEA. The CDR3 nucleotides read TGCAGCGTTCGCCGAAGGGCGGGTAGCAACCTAATGAACACTGAAGCTTTCTTT. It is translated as CSVRRRAGSNLMNTEAFF.

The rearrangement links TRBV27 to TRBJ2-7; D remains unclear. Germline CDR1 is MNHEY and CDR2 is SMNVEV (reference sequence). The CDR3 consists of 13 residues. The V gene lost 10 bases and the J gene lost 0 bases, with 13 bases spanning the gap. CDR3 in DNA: TGTGCCACCCGATTAGGCCACTCCTACGAGCAGTACTTC. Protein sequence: CATRLGHSYEQYF.

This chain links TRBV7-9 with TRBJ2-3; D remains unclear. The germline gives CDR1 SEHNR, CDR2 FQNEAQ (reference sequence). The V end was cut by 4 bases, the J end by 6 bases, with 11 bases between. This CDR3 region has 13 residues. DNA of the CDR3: TGTGCCAGCAGCTCGGTCGAGTCGGATACGCAGTATTTT. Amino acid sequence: CASSSVESDTQYF. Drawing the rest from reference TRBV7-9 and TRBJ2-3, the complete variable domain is DTGVSQNPRHKITKRGQNVTFRCDPISEHNRLYWYRQTLGQGPEFLTYFQNEAQLEKSRLLSDRFSAERPKGSFSTLEIQRTEQGDSAMYLCASSSVESDTQYFGPGTRLTVL.

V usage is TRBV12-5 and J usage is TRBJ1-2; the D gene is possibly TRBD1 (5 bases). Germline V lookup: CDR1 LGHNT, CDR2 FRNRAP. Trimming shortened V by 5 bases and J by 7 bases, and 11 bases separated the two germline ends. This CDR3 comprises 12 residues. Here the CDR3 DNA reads TGTGCTAGTGGTCAGTTTGGGGGTGGCTACACCTTC. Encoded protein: CASGQFGGGYTF.

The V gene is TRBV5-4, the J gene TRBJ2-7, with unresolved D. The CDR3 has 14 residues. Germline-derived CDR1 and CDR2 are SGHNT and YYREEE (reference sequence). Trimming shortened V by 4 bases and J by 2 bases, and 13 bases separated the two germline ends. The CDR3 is CASSPDGTAYEQYF. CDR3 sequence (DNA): TGTGCCAGCAGCCCGGACGGAACGGCCTACGAGCAGTACTTC.

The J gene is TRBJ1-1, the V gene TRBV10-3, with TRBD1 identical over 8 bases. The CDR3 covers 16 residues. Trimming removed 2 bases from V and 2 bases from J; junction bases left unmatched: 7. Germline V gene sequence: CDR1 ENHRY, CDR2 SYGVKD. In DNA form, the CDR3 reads TGTGCCATCAGTGAGCTCACCGGACAGGGTAACACTGAAGCTTTCTTT. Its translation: CAISELTGQGNTEAFF.

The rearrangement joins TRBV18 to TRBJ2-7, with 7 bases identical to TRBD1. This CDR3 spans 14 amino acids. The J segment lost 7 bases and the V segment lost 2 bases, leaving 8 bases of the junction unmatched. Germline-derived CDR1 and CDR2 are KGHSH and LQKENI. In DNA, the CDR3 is TGTGCCAGCTCACCAGAGGGACAGACCCGGGAGCAGTACTTC. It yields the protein CASSPEGQTREQYF.

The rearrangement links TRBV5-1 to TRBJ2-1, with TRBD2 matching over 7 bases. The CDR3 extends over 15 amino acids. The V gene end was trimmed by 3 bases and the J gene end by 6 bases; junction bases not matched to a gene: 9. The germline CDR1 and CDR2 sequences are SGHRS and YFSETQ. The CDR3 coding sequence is TGCGCCAGCAGCTCCTGGGGAGGGAGTTTCAATGAGCAGTTCTTC. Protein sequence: CASSSWGGSFNEQFF.

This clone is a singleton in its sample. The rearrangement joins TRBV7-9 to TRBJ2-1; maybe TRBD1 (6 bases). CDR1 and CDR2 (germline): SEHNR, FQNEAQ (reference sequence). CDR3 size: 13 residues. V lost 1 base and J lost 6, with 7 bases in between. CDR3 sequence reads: CASSLEQGNEQFF. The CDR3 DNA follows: TGTGCCAGCAGCTTAGAACAGGGCAATGAGCAGTTCTTC.

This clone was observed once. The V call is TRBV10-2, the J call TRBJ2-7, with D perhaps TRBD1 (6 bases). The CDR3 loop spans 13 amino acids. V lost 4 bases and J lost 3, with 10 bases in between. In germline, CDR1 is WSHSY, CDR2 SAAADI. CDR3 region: CASSGTEYYEQYF. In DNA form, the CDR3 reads TGCGCCAGCAGTGGGACAGAATACTACGAGCAGTACTTC.

Written as DNA, the CDR3 is TGTGCCAGCAGCAAAACAGGGATCTATGGCTACACCTTC. Residues: CASSKTGIYGYTF. The chain uses TRBV21-1 and TRBJ1-2; the DNA was not used to check the table's D call, TRBD1. TRBV21-1 counts as a pseudogene. The CDR3 totals 13 residues.

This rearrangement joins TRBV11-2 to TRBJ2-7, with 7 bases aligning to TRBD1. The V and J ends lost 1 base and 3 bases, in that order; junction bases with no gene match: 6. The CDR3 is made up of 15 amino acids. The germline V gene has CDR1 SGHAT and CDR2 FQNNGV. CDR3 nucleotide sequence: TGTGCCAGCAGCTTAGTACGGACAGGAAGCTACGAGCAGTACTTC. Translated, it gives CASSLVRTGSYEQYF.

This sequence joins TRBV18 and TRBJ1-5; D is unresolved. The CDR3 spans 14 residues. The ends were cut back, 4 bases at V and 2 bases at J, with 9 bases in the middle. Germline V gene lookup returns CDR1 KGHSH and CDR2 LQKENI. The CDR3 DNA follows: TGTGCCAGCTCACTAAACAAGGGCAATCAGCCCCAGCATTTT. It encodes CASSLNKGNQPQHF.

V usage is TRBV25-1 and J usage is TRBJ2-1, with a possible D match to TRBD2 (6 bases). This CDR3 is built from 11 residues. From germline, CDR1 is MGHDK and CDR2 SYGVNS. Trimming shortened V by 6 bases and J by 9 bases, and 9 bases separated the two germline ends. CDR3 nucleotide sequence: TGTGCCAGCAGGCAAGCGGGTGAGCAGTTCTTC. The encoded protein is CASRQAGEQFF.

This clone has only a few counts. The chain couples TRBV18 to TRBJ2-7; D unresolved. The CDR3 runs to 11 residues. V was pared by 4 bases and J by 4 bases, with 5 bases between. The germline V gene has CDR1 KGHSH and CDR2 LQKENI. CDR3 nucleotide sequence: TGTGCCAGCTCACAGGGTTACGAGCAGTACTTC. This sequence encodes CASSQGYEQYF.

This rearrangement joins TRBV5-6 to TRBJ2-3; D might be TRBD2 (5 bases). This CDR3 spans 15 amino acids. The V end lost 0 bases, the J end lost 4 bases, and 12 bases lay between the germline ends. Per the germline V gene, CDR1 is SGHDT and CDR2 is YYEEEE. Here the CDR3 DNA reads TGTGCCAGCAGCTTGGTGGGAGAGTTTTCAGATACGCAGTATTTT. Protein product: CASSLVGEFSDTQYF.

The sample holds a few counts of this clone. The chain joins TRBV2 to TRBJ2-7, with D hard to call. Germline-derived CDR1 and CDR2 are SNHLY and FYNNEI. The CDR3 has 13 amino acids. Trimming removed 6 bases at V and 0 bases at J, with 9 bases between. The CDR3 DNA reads TGTGCCAGCAGGGATTGGCACTCCTACGAGCAGTACTTC. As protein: CASRDWHSYEQYF.

Here the CDR3 reads CASSDTGTGRYGYTF. Written as DNA, the CDR3 is TGTGCCAGCAGTGATACCGGGACAGGGCGCTATGGCTACACCTTC. The chain combines TRBV6-4 with TRBJ1-2; TRBD1 matches at 9 bases. The V gene's germline CDR1 is MRHNA and CDR2 SNTAGT. This CDR3 comprises 15 residues. V was pared by 3 bases and J by 4 bases, with 6 bases of the junction left unmatched.

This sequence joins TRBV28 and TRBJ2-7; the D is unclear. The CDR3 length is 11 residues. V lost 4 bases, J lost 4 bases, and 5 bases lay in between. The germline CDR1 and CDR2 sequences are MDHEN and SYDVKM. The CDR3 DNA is TGTGCCAGCAGTTCGGTATACGAGCAGTACTTC. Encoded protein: CASSSVYEQYF.

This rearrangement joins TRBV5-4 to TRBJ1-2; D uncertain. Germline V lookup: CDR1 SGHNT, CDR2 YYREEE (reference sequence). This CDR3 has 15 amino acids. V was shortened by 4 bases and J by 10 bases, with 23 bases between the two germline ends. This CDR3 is CASSLLPPPMLYYTF. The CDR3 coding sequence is TGTGCCAGCAGCCTCCTACCTCCCCCCATGCTCTACTACACCTTC.